This paragraph covers one T cell receptor (beta chain) sequence. Amplified regions were TCR beta CDR3 sequences from RNA transcripts. TCR CDR3 regions were first amplified by RT-PCR with HTBI primers. Via MiXCR, TCRdb re-called the multiplex PCR reads, giving one row per CDR3 protein. Of about 600,000 distinct CDR3 sequences listed, approximately 15% are singletons. Those patients with uncontrolled infection, other autoimmune disease, pregnancy or lactation were excluded. The source of the PBMCs was more than 9.5 ml of fresh peripheral blood. V lost 5 bases to trimming and J lost 6 bases, with 20 bases between them. Germline CDR1 reads LGHNA; CDR2 reads YNFKEQ. This CDR3 spans 16 amino acids. This sample is drawn from a study of T cells in Graves' hyperthyroidism and ophthalmopathy. Study in general: Initial diagnosis, before any treatment, was when peripheral blood was collected.

Sequencing input: blood. This sequence originates from a woman younger than 35 with Graves' ophthalmopathy. The rearrangement uses TRBV4-2 and TRBJ2-1; D may be TRBD2 (6 bases). CDR3: CASSSSDPFQRNEQFF. The CDR3 DNA reads TGTGCCAGCAGCTCTAGCGACCCCTTCCAGCGCAATGAGCAGTTCTTC.